The 28 T cell receptor beta chains presented below share a single source sample, sequenced in a study of regulatory and conventional T cells in RAG deficiency. Generated by immunoSEQ multiplex PCR, the TCRdb table keeps only in-frame clones and is missing some. The data show some 30,000 clones, 85% to 90% seen once. These data were also reused for a study on regulatory T cells. That paper states: The primer mix had 52 TRBV and 13 TRBJ primers.

The material sequenced was CD8+ T cells sorted from blood. All receptors derive from a human donor in good health.

The rearrangement uses TRBV27 and TRBJ2-1; 12 positions match TRBD2. V dropped 6 bases and J dropped 0; count of bases not matched to a gene: 6. Per germline, CDR1 MNHEY and CDR2 SMNVEV (reference sequence). CDR3 length: 17 residues. In nucleotides, the CDR3 is TGTGCCAGCAGCCCCTGGACTAGCGGGACCTCCTACAATGAGCAGTTCTTC. Its protein is CASSPWTSGTSYNEQFF.

The J gene is TRBJ2-5, the V gene TRBV28, with D perhaps matching TRBD2 (6 bases). Per germline, CDR1 MDHEN and CDR2 SYDVKM. Trimming left V 3 bases short and J 7 bases short, with 12 bases between. The CDR3 consists of 13 residues. Written as DNA, the CDR3 is TGTGCCAGCAGTTTGGACCCGCGGGGGACCCAGTACTTC. Amino acid sequence: CASSLDPRGTQYF.

The chain combines TRBV7-9 with TRBJ2-3; 8 bases are shared with TRBD2. V lost 0 bases to trimming and J lost 1 base; unmatched junction nucleotides: 12. CDR1 and CDR2 (germline): SEHNR, FQNEAQ (reference sequence). This CDR3 comprises 19 residues. The CDR3 protein is CASSLATVPISGGTDTQYF. CDR3 nucleotide sequence: TGTGCCAGCAGCTTAGCAACCGTACCCATTAGCGGGGGCACAGATACGCAGTATTTT.

This clone showed up just once. In DNA form, the CDR3 reads TGTGCCAGCAGCCCTAGTGAGAGCAATCAGCCCCAGCATTTT. As protein: CASSPSESNQPQHF. V is TRBV7-9 and J is TRBJ1-5; D is uncertain. V lost 5 bases and J lost 1, with 9 bases in between. The CDR3 spans 14 residues. The germline gives CDR1 SEHNR, CDR2 FQNEAQ (reference sequence).

This chain links TRBV4-1 with TRBJ1-1, with D possibly TRBD1 on 6 matching bases. The CDR3 spans 17 residues. V dropped 6 bases and J dropped 0 bases, with 20 bases sitting between them. Looked up from germline, CDR1 is MGHRA and CDR2 is YSYEKL. CDR3 loop: CASRQTGTPVMNTEAFF. The CDR3 region has the DNA TGCGCCAGCAGACAGACCGGGACACCCGTCATGAACACTGAAGCTTTCTTT.

The CDR3 sequence: CATHNRGLGYTF. As DNA, the CDR3 is TGTGCCACCCACAACAGGGGGCTCGGCTACACCTTC. The chain uses TRBV6-5 and TRBJ1-2, with 9 positions matching TRBD1. V was clipped by 10 bases and J by 8 bases; unmatched bases: 8. The CDR3 is 12 residues long. Germline V CDR1 and CDR2: MNHEY, SVGAGI.

The gene calls are TRBV7-9 and TRBJ1-2, with D perhaps TRBD1 (5 bases). V was pared by 5 bases and J by 2 bases, with 15 bases between. The CDR3 spans 15 residues. CDR1 and CDR2 (germline): SEHNR, FQNEAQ (reference sequence). The DNA for the CDR3 is TGTGCCAGCAGCCCCCTTAAGGGGTGGAACTATGGCTACACCTTC. Protein sequence: CASSPLKGWNYGYTF. Looking up the rest from reference TRBV7-9 and TRBJ1-2 gives the full variable domain: DTGVSQNPRHKITKRGQNVTFRCDPISEHNRLYWYRQTLGQGPEFLTYFQNEAQLEKSRLLSDRFSAERPKGSFSTLEIQRTEQGDSAMYLCASSPLKGWNYGYTFGSGTRLTVV.

This rearrangement joins TRBV11-2 to TRBJ2-1, with TRBD2 matching 15 bases. The germline V gene has CDR1 SGHAT and CDR2 FQNNGV. With 2 bases clipped from V and 4 bases from J, the junction kept 6 bases outside the gene matches. The CDR3 has 18 amino acids. The CDR3 spells CASSLRGLAGGAYNEQFF. The CDR3 nucleotides are TGTGCCAGCAGCTTACGCGGACTAGCGGGGGGGGCTTACAATGAGCAGTTCTTC.

In its sample, this clone was seen once. J is TRBJ2-1 and V is TRBV5-1; 7 bases line up with TRBD1. After removal of 0 bases from V and 3 bases from J, the junction contained 6 bases not matched to a gene. The CDR3 length is 16 residues. The V gene's germline CDR1 is SGHRS and CDR2 YFSETQ. The CDR3 loop is CASSLEQGPYYNEQFF. The CDR3 bases are TGCGCCAGCAGCTTGGAACAGGGGCCTTACTACAATGAGCAGTTCTTC.

The CDR3 DNA reads TGTGCCAGCAGTGATGGGAGGGGCACGAGAAGTCTTGGCTACACCTTC. As protein: CASSDGRGTRSLGYTF. The chain links TRBV2 to TRBJ1-2; TRBD1 is a possible D gene (5 bases). In germline, CDR1 is SNHLY, CDR2 FYNNEI. The CDR3 loop spans 16 amino acids. With 3 bases removed from V and 7 bases from J, the gap between germline ends came to 21 bases. The full variable domain, its missing parts supplied by reference TRBV2 and TRBJ1-2, is EPEVTQTPSHQVTQMGQEVILRCVPISNHLYFYWYRQILGQKVEFLVSFYNNEISEKSEIFDDQFSVERPDGSNFTLKIRSTKLEDSAMYFCASSDGRGTRSLGYTFGSGTRLTVV.

The chain carries TRBV7-9 and TRBJ1-2, with a possible D match to TRBD1 (6 bases). Deletions cut 6 bases from V and 8 bases from J, with 16 bases between. The germline V gene has CDR1 SEHNR and CDR2 FQNEAQ (reference sequence). CDR3 length: 13 amino acids. The CDR3 reads CASSRQGIEGYTF. CDR3 bases: TGTGCCAGCAGTCGCCAGGGGATAGAGGGCTACACCTTC.

The chain joins TRBV30 to TRBJ1-5; the match to TRBD1 covers 7 bases. Losses at the gene ends were 4 bases for V and 2 bases for J; bases not matched to a gene: 5. The CDR3 spans 14 residues. Germline assignment: CDR1 GTSNPN and CDR2 SVGIG (reference sequence). CDR3 sequence (DNA): TGTGCCTGGAACTCAGGGGGGGGCAATCAGCCCCAGCATTTT. Its translation is CAWNSGGGNQPQHF.

The chain has TRBV27 and TRBJ1-1; D not certain. Germline CDR1 and CDR2: MNHEY and SMNVEV (reference sequence). Trimming left V 7 bases short and J 2 bases short, with 11 bases between. The CDR3 has 13 amino acids. In DNA form, the CDR3 reads TGTGCCAGCACGATGAGGAGAAACACTGAAGCTTTCTTT. It yields the protein CASTMRRNTEAFF.

The chain carries TRBV7-9 and TRBJ2-1; D is tentatively TRBD1 or TRBD2 (6 bases each). Germline values: CDR1 SEHNR, CDR2 FQNEAQ (reference sequence). The CDR3 length is 16 residues. Trimming stripped 5 bases from V and 4 bases from J, with 18 bases between. CDR3 sequence: CASSPSLEGVYNEQFF. The DNA of the CDR3 is TGTGCCAGCAGCCCCTCCCTGGAGGGGGTTTACAATGAGCAGTTCTTC.

The V and J genes are TRBV11-2 and TRBJ2-3, with TRBD1 matching over 9 bases. CDR1 and CDR2 from the germline V gene are SGHAT and FQNNGV. Losses at the gene ends were 0 bases for V and 6 bases for J; bases not matched to a gene: 4. The CDR3 runs to 15 residues. CDR3 DNA sequence: TGTGCCAGCAGCTTAGAGGGACAGGGCAGTGATACGCAGTATTTT. It specifies CASSLEGQGSDTQYF.

The chain uses TRBV30 and TRBJ2-7; 9 bases fit TRBD1. Per germline, CDR1 GTSNPN and CDR2 SVGIG (reference sequence). The CDR3 loop spans 14 amino acids. Losses at the gene ends were 0 bases for V and 5 bases for J; bases not matched to a gene: 5. CDR3 sequence (DNA): TGTGCCTGGAGTGTACCGGGGACAGGGAACGAGCAGTACTTC. Its protein product is CAWSVPGTGNEQYF.

A single count supports this clone. The chain employs TRBV29-1 and TRBJ1-2; D uncertain. Trimming left V 6 bases short and J 4 bases short, with 9 bases between. Germline CDR1 and CDR2: SQVTM and ANQGSEA. The CDR3 is 11 residues long. The CDR3 nucleotides are TGCAGCGTGCGGGCATCCTATGGCTACACCTTC. It specifies CSVRASYGYTF.

Remarks on this clone: One junction end does not reproduce the germline sequence, and a read error may be involved. The rearrangement uses TRBV13 and TRBJ1-1, with D possibly TRBD1 on 5 matching bases. The CDR3 is 12 amino acids. Germline-derived CDR1 and CDR2 are PRHDT and FYEKMQ (reference sequence). CDR3 in DNA: TGTGCCAGCAGCCTAGGGACTGATGAAGCTTTCTTT. Encoded protein: CASSLGTDEAFF.

The chain uses TRBV11-2 and TRBJ2-7, with TRBD1 matching 8 bases. Germline values: CDR1 SGHAT, CDR2 FQNNGV. The length of the CDR3 is 15 residues. V lost 7 bases and J lost 2; bases outside the gene matches: 10. The DNA of the CDR3 is TGTGCCAGCACCACCGGACAGGGAGGTCCCTACGAGCAGTACTTC. Its protein is CASTTGQGGPYEQYF.

The chain carries TRBV2 and TRBJ2-3, with 7 bases that match TRBD1. V was pared by 5 bases and J by 1 base, with 6 bases of the junction left unmatched. In germline, CDR1 is SNHLY, CDR2 FYNNEI. The CDR3 runs 15 residues. The CDR3 DNA is TGTGCCAGCAGTCCGACAGGGTCGCGCACAGATACGCAGTATTTT. Its translation: CASSPTGSRTDTQYF.

The genes are TRBV19 and TRBJ2-7; 10 bases are shared with TRBD1. After removal of 7 bases from V and 5 bases from J, the junction contained 5 bases not matched to a gene. The CDR3 loop spans 13 amino acids. Germline CDR1 and CDR2: LNHDA and SQIVND (reference sequence). The DNA of the CDR3 is TGTGCCAGTACCCAGGGACAGGGGAACGAGCAGTACTTC. This codes for CASTQGQGNEQYF.

This rearrangement joins TRBV4-2 to TRBJ2-3, with a possible D match to TRBD2 (6 bases). Looked up from germline, CDR1 is LGHNA and CDR2 is YNFKEQ. The CDR3 consists of 14 residues. Trimming cost V 11 bases and J 3 bases, with 18 bases left between them. CDR3 residues: CAVPLWEETDTQYF. In DNA form, the CDR3 reads TGTGCCGTGCCTTTGTGGGAGGAAACAGATACGCAGTATTTT.

V and J are TRBV4-2 and TRBJ2-3, with D possibly being TRBD2 (6 bases). V gave up 3 bases and J gave up 3 bases, with 13 bases separating them. Germline CDR1 reads LGHNA; CDR2 reads YNFKEQ. The CDR3 totals 15 residues. The CDR3 DNA reads as TGTGCCAGCAGCCAGCGCCGTCTAGCGACAGATACGCAGTATTTT. This gives the protein CASSQRRLATDTQYF.

This chain links TRBV27 with TRBJ2-1; D remains unclear. CDR3 length: 13 residues. In germline, CDR1 is MNHEY, CDR2 SMNVEV (reference sequence). V was shortened by 0 bases and J by 7 bases, with 7 bases between the two germline ends. The CDR3 loop reads CASSLSWGNEQFF. CDR3 coding DNA: TGTGCCAGCAGTTTATCGTGGGGTAATGAGCAGTTCTTC.

This chain joins TRBV19 and TRBJ2-1; 7 bases are shared with TRBD2. The CDR3 covers 16 residues. The germline V gene encodes CDR1 LNHDA and CDR2 SQIVND (reference sequence). V shed 3 bases, J shed 1 base, and the junction held 6 bases outside the gene matches. CDR3 sequence: CASSIVWDYSYNEQFF. CDR3 sequence (DNA): TGTGCCAGTAGTATCGTATGGGACTATTCCTACAATGAGCAGTTCTTC.

This chain links TRBV27 with TRBJ1-1, with D hard to call. V lost 5 bases and J lost 7, with 14 bases in between. From germline, CDR1 is MNHEY and CDR2 SMNVEV (reference sequence). The CDR3 has 13 residues. The CDR3 sequence: CASSPSGRFEAFF. In DNA, the CDR3 is TGTGCCAGCAGTCCATCAGGACGGTTTGAAGCTTTCTTT.

The chain recombines TRBV27 with TRBJ2-7; 7 bases agree with TRBD2. CDR1 is MNHEY, CDR2 SMNVEV, per germline (reference sequence). CDR3 size: 17 residues. V was pared by 5 bases and J by 0 bases, with 13 bases of the junction left unmatched. CDR3 in DNA: TGTGCCAGCAGTATTAATGGGGCGGGGGTTCGCTCCTACGAGCAGTACTTC. Its translation is CASSINGAGVRSYEQYF.

The chain uses TRBV6-5 and TRBJ2-7, with D uncertain. The CDR3 covers 13 residues. V was clipped by 10 bases and J by 1 base, with 14 bases between them. Germline V lookup: CDR1 MNHEY, CDR2 SVGAGI. The CDR3 nucleotides are TGTGCCACCTCGCCCGACGAGTCCTACGAGCAGTACTTC. This gives the protein CATSPDESYEQYF.